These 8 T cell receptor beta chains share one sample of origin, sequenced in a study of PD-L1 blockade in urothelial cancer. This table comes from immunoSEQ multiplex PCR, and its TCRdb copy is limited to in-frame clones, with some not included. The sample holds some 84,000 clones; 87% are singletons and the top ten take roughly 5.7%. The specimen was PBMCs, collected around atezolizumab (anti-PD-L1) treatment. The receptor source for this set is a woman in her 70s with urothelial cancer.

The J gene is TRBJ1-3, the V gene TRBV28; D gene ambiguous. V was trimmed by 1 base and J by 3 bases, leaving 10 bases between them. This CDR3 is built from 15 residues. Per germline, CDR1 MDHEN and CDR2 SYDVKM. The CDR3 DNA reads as TGTGCCAGCAGTTTATCAGTTAGAGGTGGAAACACCATATATTTT. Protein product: CASSLSVRGGNTIYF.

The CDR3 DNA reads as TGTGCCAGCAGTGCCCAGGGGCGCATGGTTACGCAGTATTTT. This sequence encodes CASSAQGRMVTQYF. This rearrangement joins TRBV2 to TRBJ2-3, with a tentative D call TRBD1 (6 bases). Trimming cost V 4 bases and J 8 bases, with 16 bases left between them. Germline lookup yields CDR1 SNHLY and CDR2 FYNNEI. The CDR3 has 14 residues.

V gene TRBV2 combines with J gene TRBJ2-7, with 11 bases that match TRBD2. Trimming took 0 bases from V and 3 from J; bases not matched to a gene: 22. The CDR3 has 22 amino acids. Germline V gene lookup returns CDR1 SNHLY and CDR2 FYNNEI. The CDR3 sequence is CASSEALSTASSGGTLYYEQYF. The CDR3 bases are TGTGCCAGCAGTGAAGCGCTCAGTACAGCCTCTAGCGGGGGGACACTCTACTACGAGCAGTACTTC.

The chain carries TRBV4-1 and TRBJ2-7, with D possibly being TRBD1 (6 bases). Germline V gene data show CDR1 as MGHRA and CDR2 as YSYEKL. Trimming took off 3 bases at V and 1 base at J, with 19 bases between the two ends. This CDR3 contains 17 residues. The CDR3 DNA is TGCGCCAGCAGCCACCGATCGGACAGCTATCTTTCCTACGAGCAGTACTTC. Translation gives CASSHRSDSYLSYEQYF.

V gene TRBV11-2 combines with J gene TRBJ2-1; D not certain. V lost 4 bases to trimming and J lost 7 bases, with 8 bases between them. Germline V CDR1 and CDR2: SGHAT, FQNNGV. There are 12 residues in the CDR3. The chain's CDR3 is CASSSGVNEQFF. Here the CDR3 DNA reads TGTGCCAGCAGCTCCGGAGTTAATGAGCAGTTCTTC.

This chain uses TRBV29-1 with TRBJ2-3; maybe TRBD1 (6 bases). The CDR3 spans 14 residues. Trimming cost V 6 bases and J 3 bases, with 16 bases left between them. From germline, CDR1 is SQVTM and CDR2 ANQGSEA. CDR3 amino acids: CSVFIRGRTDTQYF. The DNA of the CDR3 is TGCAGCGTGTTTATCAGGGGAAGGACAGATACGCAGTATTTT.

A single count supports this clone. Written as DNA, the CDR3 is TGTGCCAGCAGCTTTAGCGGGAGGGCCAATGAGCAGTTCTTC. Its protein product is CASSFSGRANEQFF. The chain is built from TRBV7-3 and TRBJ2-1, with 11 bases fitting TRBD2. The ends lost 3 bases at V and 6 bases at J; junction bases unmatched: 1. This CDR3 contains 14 residues. CDR1 and CDR2 from the germline V gene are SGHTA and FQGTGA.

DNA of the CDR3: TGTGCCAGCAGCCCAACCTGGGCACTGACCCAGTACTTC. Its protein product is CASSPTWALTQYF. J is TRBJ2-5 and V is TRBV28; no clear D gene. The germline gives CDR1 MDHEN, CDR2 SYDVKM. Trimming took off 6 bases at V and 7 bases at J, with 15 bases between the two ends. The CDR3 spans 13 residues.